One and the same sample provided the 22 T cell receptor beta chains below, sequenced in a study of Graves' ophthalmopathy and Graves' hyperthyroidism. The TCR beta CDR3 regions underwent amplification from RNA transcripts. The authors performed first-round RT-PCR with HTBI primers and then a second-round multiplex PCR. Via MiXCR, TCRdb re-called the multiplex PCR reads, giving one row per CDR3 protein. This table holds around 600,000 distinct CDR3 sequences, over 40% found once. Sequenced input: peripheral blood. The source is an adult man with Graves' ophthalmopathy.

This clonotype was seen ten or more times. The genes are TRBV5-4 and TRBJ1-1; TRBD1 is a possible D gene (5 bases). This CDR3 has 17 residues. The V gene's germline CDR1 is SGHNT and CDR2 YYREEE (reference sequence). Trimming pared 4 bases from V and 1 base from J, leaving 20 bases between. CDR3 protein: CASSPGTLTGENTEAFF. Written as DNA, the CDR3 is TGTGCCAGCAGCCCGGGGACCCTCACAGGAGAGAACACTGAAGCTTTCTTT.

Of note for this clonotype: Likely a read error: the CDR3 ends without its conserved phenylalanine or tryptophan. The chain uses TRBV29-1 and TRBJ1-1; D is unresolved. Germline CDR1 is SQVTM and CDR2 is ANQGSEA. The CDR3 runs 13 residues. The CDR3 region is CSVEVSEGTEAFL. CDR3 nucleotide sequence: TGCAGCGTTGAAGTTAGTGAGGGTACTGAGGCTTTCCTT.

This clonotype was counted only a few times. The V gene is TRBV6-1, the J gene TRBJ2-5; TRBD1 or TRBD2 may be the D gene (5 bases each). The V and J ends lost 6 bases and 5 bases respectively, with 19 bases between them. This CDR3 spans 15 amino acids. Germline loops: CDR1 MNHNS, CDR2 SASEGT. CDR3 DNA: TGTGCCAGCAGCAACCCCGGGACGAAGGGGGAGACCCAGTACTTC. This sequence encodes CASSNPGTKGETQYF.

As regards this clonotype: A much larger clone lies one base from this, so it may be a read error. This chain connects TRBV7-8 to TRBJ1-2; 7 bases map to TRBD1. Per germline, CDR1 SGHVS and CDR2 FQNEAQ. The length of the CDR3 is 16 residues. The CDR3 is CASSLAQTGRDYGCTF. In nucleotides, the CDR3 is TGTGCCAGCAGCTTAGCTCAGACAGGGAGGGACTATGGCTGCACCTTC. The whole variable domain, remainder taken from reference TRBV7-8 and TRBJ1-2, is GAGVSQSPRYKVAKRGQDVALRCDPISGHVSLFWYQQALGQGPEFLTYFQNEAQLDKSGLPSDRFFAERPEGSVSTLKIQRTQQEDSAVYLCASSLAQTGRDYGCTFGSGTRLTVV.

This clonotype appeared many times. This sequence joins TRBV2 and TRBJ1-1; tentative D call: TRBD1 (5 bases). Trimming stripped 3 bases from V and 4 bases from J, with 12 bases between. Germline assignment: CDR1 SNHLY and CDR2 FYNNEI. The CDR3 runs 14 residues. Here the CDR3 DNA reads TGTGCCAGCAGTGAGCCGGGGCCACTCACTGAAGCTTTCTTT. Translating it yields CASSEPGPLTEAFF. The full variable domain, rest sourced from reference TRBV2 and TRBJ1-1, is EPEVTQTPSHQVTQMGQEVILRCVPISNHLYFYWYRQILGQKVEFLVSFYNNEISEKSEIFDDQFSVERPDGSNFTLKIRSTKLEDSAMYFCASSEPGPLTEAFFGQGTRLTVV.

This chain uses TRBV12-3 or TRBV12-4 with TRBJ1-6, with D possibly TRBD1 on 5 matching bases. There are 14 residues in the CDR3. Trimming pared 6 bases from V and 8 bases from J, leaving 14 bases between. The CDR3 DNA sequence: TGTGCCAGCAGCTTGTGGGGCTTTCATTCACCCCTCCACTTT. Protein product: CASSLWGFHSPLHF.

The chain recombines TRBV15 with TRBJ1-5, with no clear D. Trimming took off 5 bases at V and 11 bases at J, with 19 bases between the two ends. The CDR3 runs 14 residues. Germline CDR1 LNHNV, CDR2 YYDKDF (reference sequence). CDR3 loop: CATSGGGSQETQHF. CDR3 sequence (DNA): TGTGCCACCAGCGGAGGCGGGAGTCAAGAGACCCAGCATTTT.

The sample holds a few counts of this clonotype. The chain combines TRBV20-1 with TRBJ1-2, with a tentative D call TRBD1 (6 bases). Germline V gene lookup returns CDR1 DFQATT and CDR2 SNEGSKA (reference sequence). The V end lost 6 bases, the J end lost 7 bases, and 15 bases lay between the germline ends. The CDR3 runs 12 residues. This CDR3 is CSAPLGGPGYTF. CDR3 sequence (DNA): TGCAGTGCCCCCTTGGGGGGGCCTGGCTACACCTTC.

This clonotype was seen ten or more times. The rearrangement joins TRBV14 to TRBJ1-3; TRBD1 matches at 8 bases. The CDR3 is made up of 14 amino acids. V lost 4 bases to trimming and J lost 2 bases; unmatched junction nucleotides: 1. The germline gives CDR1 SGHDN, CDR2 FVKESK. The CDR3 loop is CASSRQGTGNTIYF. The CDR3 coding sequence is TGTGCCAGCAGCCGACAGGGGACTGGAAACACCATATATTTT.

A single count supports this clonotype. The chain employs TRBV2 and TRBJ2-2; 8 positions match TRBD2. Germline V gene lookup returns CDR1 SNHLY and CDR2 FYNNEI. V lost 10 bases to trimming and J lost 7 bases; unmatched junction nucleotides: 8. The CDR3 sequence is 13 residues long. This chain's CDR3 is CATLGREGGELFF. The DNA for the CDR3 is TGTGCCACCTTAGGTCGGGAGGGCGGGGAGCTGTTTTTT. Filled out from reference TRBV2 and TRBJ2-2, the complete variable domain reads EPEVTQTPSHQVTQMGQEVILRCVPISNHLYFYWYRQILGQKVEFLVSFYNNEISEKSEIFDDQFSVERPDGSNFTLKIRSTKLEDSAMYFCATLGREGGELFFGEGSRLTVL.

The sample holds many counts of this clonotype. The chain uses TRBV7-9 and TRBJ1-2; D is perhaps TRBD1 (5 bases). Trimming left V 0 bases short and J 2 bases short, with 10 bases between. Germline-derived CDR1 and CDR2 are SEHNR and FQNEAQ (reference sequence). CDR3 length equals 15 residues. The CDR3, as DNA: TGTGCCAGCAGCTTAGCTTTCAACAGGAACTATGGCTACACCTTC. It yields the protein CASSLAFNRNYGYTF. The whole variable domain, filled in from reference TRBV7-9 and TRBJ1-2, reads DTGVSQNPRHKITKRGQNVTFRCDPISEHNRLYWYRQTLGQGPEFLTYFQNEAQLEKSRLLSDRFSAERPKGSFSTLEIQRTEQGDSAMYLCASSLAFNRNYGYTFGSGTRLTVV.

This clonotype was recorded a few times. Its ends do not fully match the called genes, so a read error is possible. The chain couples TRBV10-3 to TRBJ1-2, with TRBD1 as a possible D gene (5 bases). CDR1 ENHRY and CDR2 SYGVKD come from the germline V gene. The CDR3 has 19 residues. Here the CDR3 DNA reads TGTGCCAGCAGTGAAGTAATCGGTCAGGGCTCGGGTTTTTGGTATGGCTACACCTTC. Translating gives CASSEVIGQGSGFWYGYTF.

This clonotype was seen only a few times. V gene TRBV6-5 combines with J gene TRBJ2-6, with TRBD1 matching over 7 bases. This CDR3 comprises 17 residues. Losses at the gene ends were 8 bases for V and 3 bases for J; bases not matched to a gene: 13. The germline V gene encodes CDR1 MNHEY and CDR2 SVGAGI. The CDR3 reads CASSPVSTGSGANVLTF. For the CDR3, the DNA is TGTGCCAGCTCACCCGTCTCGACAGGGAGTGGGGCCAACGTCCTGACTTTC.

The chain combines TRBV10-3 with TRBJ1-4; no clear D gene. CDR1 is ENHRY, CDR2 SYGVKD, per germline. V was clipped by 3 bases and J by 12 bases, with 8 bases between them. The CDR3 totals 11 residues. The DNA for the CDR3 is TGTGCCATCAGTGACAATGGAGAACTGTTTTTT. The encoded protein is CAISDNGELFF.

This clonotype was counted a few times. The chain employs TRBV12-3 or TRBV12-4 and TRBJ2-7, with TRBD2 identical over 8 bases. V gave up 6 bases and J gave up 3 bases; unmatched junction bases: 10. The CDR3 runs to 15 residues. The CDR3 spells CASRLKGLANYEQYF. The CDR3 coding sequence is TGTGCCAGCAGGCTTAAAGGACTAGCCAACTACGAGCAGTACTTC.

The V call is TRBV13, the J call TRBJ1-2, with 11 bases identical to TRBD1. Germline V gene sequence: CDR1 PRHDT, CDR2 FYEKMQ (reference sequence). V shed 5 bases, J shed 4 bases, and the junction held 6 bases outside the gene matches. The CDR3 is 15 amino acids. This chain's CDR3 is CASSGPGQGAYGYTF. The CDR3 DNA reads as TGTGCCAGCAGCGGGCCCGGACAGGGGGCCTATGGCTACACCTTC.

The chain couples TRBV5-1 to TRBJ2-7, with D possibly being TRBD1 (6 bases). CDR1 and CDR2 from the germline V gene are SGHRS and YFSETQ. CDR3 length: 13 amino acids. Trimming pared 1 base from V and 5 bases from J, leaving 10 bases between. The CDR3 DNA reads as TGCGCCAGCAGCTTGAACAGGGCGGACGAGCAGTACTTC. This sequence encodes CASSLNRADEQYF. Looking up the rest from reference TRBV5-1 and TRBJ2-7 gives the full variable domain: KAGVTQTPRYLIKTRGQQVTLSCSPISGHRSVSWYQQTPGQGLQFLFEYFSETQRNKGNFPGRFSGRQFSNSRSEMNVSTLELGDSALYLCASSLNRADEQYFGPGTRLTVT.

The table lists this clonotype with many counts. This sequence joins TRBV12-3 or TRBV12-4 and TRBJ1-5, with D possibly being TRBD1 (5 bases). V lost 7 bases to trimming and J lost 4 bases, with 14 bases between them. CDR3 length: 14 residues. The CDR3, as DNA: TGTGCCAGCATCAAAGGGGACGGAAATCAGCCCCAGCATTTT. This translates into CASIKGDGNQPQHF.

Ten or more counts support this clonotype. The gene calls are TRBV5-1 and TRBJ2-5; 8 nucleotides align to TRBD1. The J segment lost 4 bases and the V segment lost 3 bases, leaving 8 bases of the junction unmatched. CDR1 is SGHRS, CDR2 YFSETQ, per germline. The CDR3 covers 15 residues. CDR3 DNA: TGCGCCAGCAGCTACTCACAGGGGGGAGGAGAGACCCAGTACTTC. It yields the protein CASSYSQGGGETQYF.

The sample holds many counts of this clonotype. The rearrangement links TRBV10-3 to TRBJ1-1; D unclear. The CDR3 runs to 14 residues. Germline V CDR1 and CDR2: ENHRY, SYGVKD. V was pared by 7 bases and J by 0 bases, with 12 bases between. The CDR3 DNA is TGTGCCATCATGGCTGGCGGAGTGAACACTGAAGCTTTCTTT. It encodes CAIMAGGVNTEAFF.

This clonotype came up many times. Written as DNA, the CDR3 is TGTGCCACCAGTGACGATCGGACTAGCACGGCGGAGCAGTACTTC. Protein product: CATSDDRTSTAEQYF. The V gene is TRBV24-1, the J gene TRBJ2-7; TRBD2 aligns across 8 bases. CDR1 and CDR2 from the germline V gene are KGHDR and SFDVKD. With 4 bases clipped from V and 7 bases from J, the junction kept 11 bases outside the gene matches. There are 15 residues in the CDR3.

This clonotype was detected ten times or more. The chain carries TRBV6-6 and TRBJ1-5; a possible D gene is TRBD1 (6 bases). Germline CDR1 is MNHNY and CDR2 is SVGAGI (reference sequence). Trimming removed 6 bases from V and 3 bases from J, with 12 bases in between. This CDR3 is built from 14 residues. For the CDR3, the DNA is TGTGCCAGCAGAGACGGGACACCCAATCAGCCCCAGCATTTT. Protein: CASRDGTPNQPQHF.